These 6 T cell receptor beta chains originate from one sample sequenced in a study of patients and donors after allogeneic stem cell transplantation. In TCRdb, the RT-PCR reads were re-called with MiXCR into one record per CDR3 protein. The table shows about a million distinct CDR3 sequences, with more than 15% occurring only once. The material sequenced was blood, either unsorted or a sorted T cell fraction (not recorded which). These receptors all come from a human donor who was either an allogeneic HSCT recipient or a stem cell or donor lymphocyte infusion donor (not recorded which). It is not recorded whose cells these are; they may come from a transplant donor.

This chain uses TRBV4-1 with TRBJ1-2; D uncertain. This CDR3 is built from 16 residues. Trimming cost V 0 bases and J 6 bases, with 17 bases left between them. Germline CDR1 reads MGHRA; CDR2 reads YSYEKL. This CDR3 reads CASSQEDGVGIHGYTF. DNA for the CDR3: TGCGCCAGCAGCCAAGAAGATGGGGTCGGAATTCATGGCTACACCTTC.

V is TRBV20-1 and J is TRBJ1-5, with a weak D call TRBD1 (6 bases). Germline assignment: CDR1 DFQATT and CDR2 SNEGSKA (reference sequence). V was shortened by 0 bases and J by 1 base, with 19 bases between the two germline ends. The CDR3 runs 18 residues. CDR3 protein: CSAREGLGGASSNQPQHF. DNA for the CDR3: TGCAGTGCTAGAGAAGGGCTGGGGGGGGCGTCCAGCAATCAGCCCCAGCATTTT.

This clonotype was recorded many times. The chain joins TRBV2 to TRBJ2-7, with TRBD1 identical over 8 bases. Losses at the gene ends were 6 bases for V and 5 bases for J; bases not matched to a gene: 9. The V gene's germline CDR1 is SNHLY and CDR2 FYNNEI. The CDR3 loop spans 14 amino acids. This CDR3 is CASRWTGLRNEQYF. The CDR3 nucleotides read TGTGCCAGCAGGTGGACAGGGCTTAGGAACGAGCAGTACTTC.

This chain joins TRBV3-1 and TRBJ2-7; D may be TRBD1 or TRBD2 (5 bases each). The germline V and J ends were trimmed by 3 bases and 0 bases, with 15 bases remaining between them. CDR3 size: 16 residues. Germline V lookup: CDR1 LGHDT, CDR2 YNNKEL (reference sequence). In DNA, the CDR3 is TGTGCCAGCAGCCAGGGAGAGCACAGGCCCTCCTACGAGCAGTACTTC. This translates into CASSQGEHRPSYEQYF.

This clonotype has ten or more counts. The chain combines TRBV20-1 with TRBJ1-2, with D possibly TRBD1 on 5 matching bases. The CDR3 covers 14 residues. Trimming cost V 3 bases and J 2 bases, with 13 bases left between them. The germline V gene has CDR1 DFQATT and CDR2 SNEGSKA (reference sequence). The CDR3 nucleotides are TGCAGTGCTAGGAACCGGACAATCAACTATGGCTACACCTTC. Its protein product is CSARNRTINYGYTF.

V is TRBV12-3 or TRBV12-4 and J is TRBJ2-7; 7 bases are shared with TRBD1. The V and J ends lost 3 bases and 7 bases, in that order; junction bases with no gene match: 18. The CDR3 covers 17 residues. As DNA, the CDR3 is TGTGCCAGCAGTTTCTCCCAAGGGACAGTCCCTGGTGGTGAGCAGTACTTC. Translation gives CASSFSQGTVPGGEQYF.